This paragraph reports one T cell receptor beta chain. This entry is derived from a study of blood T cell repertoires in COVID-19. Turning to the study itself: PBMCs, B-cell-depleted T cells, or T cells provided the cDNA or gDNA that made up the material.

The CDR3 consists of 14 residues. V was clipped by 8 bases and J by 4 bases; unmatched bases: 6. Germline CDR1 MGHDK, CDR2 SYGVNS. Authors' methods: By means of reference gene primer amplification, nucleated cell counts were estimated. The data were produced by immunoSEQ multiplex PCR, yet TCRdb's version contains in-frame clones alone and is incomplete. V, J and clone size are those of that table, while D and trimming were read from the DNA. The sample holds about 220,000 clones, 80% seen once. The sequence was obtained from a woman aged 65 to 85 with acute or convalescent COVID-19. Sequenced material: peripheral blood. The rearrangement joins TRBV25-1 to TRBJ2-7, with TRBD1 identical over 12 bases. CDR3 in amino acids: CASGGTGGQYEQYF. Written as DNA, the CDR3 is TGTGCCAGCGGGGGGACAGGGGGCCAGTACGAGCAGTACTTC.